This T cell receptor beta chain emerged from a study of Ad26.COV2.S vaccination and SARS-CoV-2 variants. Whole-study findings and limits: Non-spike TCR breadth did not differ much between vaccine and placebo recipients. Considerable breadth of spike-specific CD8+ and CD4+ T cell responses has reportedly been documented following vaccination. Relative to placebo recipients, vaccine recipients exhibited elevated spike-specific TCR breadth.

Produced via immunoSEQ multiplex PCR; TCRdb's table is partial and in-frame only. The profile shows around 140,000 clones, about nine tenths of them singletons. J was trimmed by 0 bases and V by 1 base; bases with no gene match: 5. The length of the CDR3 is 17 residues. The germline V gene has CDR1 SGHTA and CDR2 FQGNSA. With regard to this clone: As yet, its antigen is unknown.

This material consisted of peripheral blood, taken after recovery from COVID-19. J is TRBJ2-1 and V is TRBV7-2; 8 nucleotides match TRBD2. The clonotype was recovered from a human donor who had recovered from COVID-19. CDR3 residues: CASSLGDRGGSYNEQFF. CDR3 DNA: TGTGCCAGCAGCTTAGGGGACCGGGGGGGCTCCTACAATGAGCAGTTCTTC.